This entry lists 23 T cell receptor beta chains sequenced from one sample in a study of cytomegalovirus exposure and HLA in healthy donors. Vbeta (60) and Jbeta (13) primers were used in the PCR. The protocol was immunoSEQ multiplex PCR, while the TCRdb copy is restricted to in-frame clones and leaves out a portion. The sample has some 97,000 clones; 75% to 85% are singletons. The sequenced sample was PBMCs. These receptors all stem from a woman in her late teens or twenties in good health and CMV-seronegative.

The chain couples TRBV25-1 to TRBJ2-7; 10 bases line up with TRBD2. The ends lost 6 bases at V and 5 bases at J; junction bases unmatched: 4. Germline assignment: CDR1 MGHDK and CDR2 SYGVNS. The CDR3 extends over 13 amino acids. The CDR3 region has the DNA TGTGCCAGCAGAGGAGCGGGAGGGGACGAGCAGTACTTC. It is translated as CASRGAGGDEQYF.

CDR3 amino acids: CASRANRGPETQYF. CDR3 DNA sequence: TGTGCCAGCAGGGCCAACAGGGGGCCCGAGACCCAGTACTTC. The genes are TRBV6-1 and TRBJ2-5, with TRBD1 matching over 9 bases. The length of the CDR3 is 14 residues. Germline-derived CDR1 and CDR2 are MNHNS and SASEGT. The J segment lost 5 bases and the V segment lost 6 bases, leaving 7 bases of the junction unmatched.

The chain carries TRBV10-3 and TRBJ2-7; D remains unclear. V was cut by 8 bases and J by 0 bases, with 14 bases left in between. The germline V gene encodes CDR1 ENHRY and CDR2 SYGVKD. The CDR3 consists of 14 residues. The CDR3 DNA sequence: TGTGCCATCGGTCAATACGACTCCTCCTACGAGCAGTACTTC. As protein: CAIGQYDSSYEQYF.

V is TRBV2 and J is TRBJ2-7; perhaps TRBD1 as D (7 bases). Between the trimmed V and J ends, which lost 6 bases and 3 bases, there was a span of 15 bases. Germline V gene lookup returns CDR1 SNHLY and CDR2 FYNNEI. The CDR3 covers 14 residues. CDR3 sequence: CASRPTGEDYEQYF. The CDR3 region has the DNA TGTGCCAGCAGACCCACAGGGGAGGACTACGAGCAGTACTTC.

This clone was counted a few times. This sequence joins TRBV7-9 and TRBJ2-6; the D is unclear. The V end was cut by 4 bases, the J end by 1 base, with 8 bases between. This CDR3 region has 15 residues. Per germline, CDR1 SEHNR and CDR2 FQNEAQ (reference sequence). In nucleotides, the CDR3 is TGTGCCAGCAGCTCGTACAGTTCTGGGGCCAACGTCCTGACTTTC. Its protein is CASSSYSSGANVLTF. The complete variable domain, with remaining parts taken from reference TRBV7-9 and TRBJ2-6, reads DTGVSQNPRHKITKRGQNVTFRCDPISEHNRLYWYRQTLGQGPEFLTYFQNEAQLEKSRLLSDRFSAERPKGSFSTLEIQRTEQGDSAMYLCASSSYSSGANVLTFGAGSRLTVL.

CDR3 residues: CASSDDRGKNTGELFF. In nucleotides, the CDR3 is TGTGCCAGCTCAGACGACAGGGGTAAAAACACCGGGGAGCTGTTTTTT. The chain joins TRBV18 to TRBJ2-2; 8 bases match TRBD1. The germline V gene encodes CDR1 KGHSH and CDR2 LQKENI. The CDR3 loop spans 16 amino acids. Trimming at V came to 5 bases and at J to 2 bases, leaving 7 bases not matched to a gene.

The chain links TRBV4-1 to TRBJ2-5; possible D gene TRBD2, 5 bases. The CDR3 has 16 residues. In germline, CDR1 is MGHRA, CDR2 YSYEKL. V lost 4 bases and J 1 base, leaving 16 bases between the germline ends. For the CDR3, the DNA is TGCGCCAGCAGCCCCTGGGTCGTACGGGGCCAAGAGACCCAGTACTTC. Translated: CASSPWVVRGQETQYF.

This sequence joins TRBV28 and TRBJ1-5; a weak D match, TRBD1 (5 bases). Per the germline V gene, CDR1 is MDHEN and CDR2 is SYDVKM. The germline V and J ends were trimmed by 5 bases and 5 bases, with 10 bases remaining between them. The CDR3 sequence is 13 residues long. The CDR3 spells CASSPPGDQPQHF. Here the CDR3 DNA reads TGTGCCAGCAGTCCGCCGGGGGATCAGCCCCAGCATTTT.

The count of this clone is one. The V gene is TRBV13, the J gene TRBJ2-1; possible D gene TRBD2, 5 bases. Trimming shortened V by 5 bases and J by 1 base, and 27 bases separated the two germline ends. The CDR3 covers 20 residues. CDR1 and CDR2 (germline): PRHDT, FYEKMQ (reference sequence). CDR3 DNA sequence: TGTGCCAGCAGCCCCGGACTGGCGAAGTTCCCTTTTAGGTCCTACAATGAGCAGTTCTTC. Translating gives CASSPGLAKFPFRSYNEQFF.

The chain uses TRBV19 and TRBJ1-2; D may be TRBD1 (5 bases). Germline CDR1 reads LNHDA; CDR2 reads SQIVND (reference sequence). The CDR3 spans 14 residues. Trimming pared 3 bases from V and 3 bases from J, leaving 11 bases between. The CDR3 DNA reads TGTGCCAGTAGTATTTCAGGGCAGGACTATGGCTACACCTTC. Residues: CASSISGQDYGYTF. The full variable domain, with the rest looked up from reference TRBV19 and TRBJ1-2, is DGGITQSPKYLFRKEGQNVTLSCEQNLNHDAMYWYRQDPGQGLRLIYYSQIVNDFQKGDIAEGYSVSREKKESFPLTVTSAQKNPTAFYLCASSISGQDYGYTFGSGTRLTVV.

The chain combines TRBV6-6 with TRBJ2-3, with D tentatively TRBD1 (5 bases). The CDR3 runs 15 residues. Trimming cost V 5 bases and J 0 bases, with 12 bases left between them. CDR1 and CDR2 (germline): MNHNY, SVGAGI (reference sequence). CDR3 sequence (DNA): TGTGCCAGCAGTCCAGGTAAGGGGAGCACAGATACGCAGTATTTT. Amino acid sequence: CASSPGKGSTDTQYF.

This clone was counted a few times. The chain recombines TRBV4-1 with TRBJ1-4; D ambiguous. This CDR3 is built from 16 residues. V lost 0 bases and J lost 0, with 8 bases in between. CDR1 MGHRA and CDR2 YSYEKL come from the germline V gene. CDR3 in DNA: TGCGCCAGCAGCCAAGATGAGTTCGCAACTAATGAAAAACTGTTTTTT. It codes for CASSQDEFATNEKLFF.

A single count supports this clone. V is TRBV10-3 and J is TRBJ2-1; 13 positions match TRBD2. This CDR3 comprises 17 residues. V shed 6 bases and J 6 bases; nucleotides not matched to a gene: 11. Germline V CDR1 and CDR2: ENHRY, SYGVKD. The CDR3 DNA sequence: TGTGCCATCAGCCCGGGACTAGCGGGAAACCGGCGCAATGAGCAGTTCTTC. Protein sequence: CAISPGLAGNRRNEQFF.

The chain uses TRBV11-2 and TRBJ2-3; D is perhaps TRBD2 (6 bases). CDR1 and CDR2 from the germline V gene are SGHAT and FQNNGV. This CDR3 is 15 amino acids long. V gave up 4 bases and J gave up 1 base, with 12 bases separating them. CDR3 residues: CASSSLATRTDTQYF. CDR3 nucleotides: TGTGCCAGCAGCTCCCTAGCGACCCGCACAGATACGCAGTATTTT.

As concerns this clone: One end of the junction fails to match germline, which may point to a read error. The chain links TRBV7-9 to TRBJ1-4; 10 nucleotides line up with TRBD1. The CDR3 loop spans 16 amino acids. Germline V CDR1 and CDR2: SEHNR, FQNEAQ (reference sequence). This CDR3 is CSSSLAGTGVYEKLFF. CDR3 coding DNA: TGTTCCAGCAGCTTAGCCGGGACAGGGGTGTATGAAAAACTGTTTTTT. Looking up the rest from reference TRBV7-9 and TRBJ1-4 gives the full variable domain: DTGVSQNPRHKITKRGQNVTFRCDPISEHNRLYWYRQTLGQGPEFLTYFQNEAQLEKSRLLSDRFSAERPKGSFSTLEIQRTEQGDSAMYLCSSSLAGTGVYEKLFFGSGTQLSVL.

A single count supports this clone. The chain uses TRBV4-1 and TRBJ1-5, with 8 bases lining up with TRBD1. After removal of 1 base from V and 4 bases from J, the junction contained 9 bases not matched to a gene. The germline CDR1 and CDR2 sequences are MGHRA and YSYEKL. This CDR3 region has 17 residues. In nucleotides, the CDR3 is TGCGCCAGCAGCCAAGGGCCGGCAGGGGGCACGAATCAGCCCCAGCATTTT. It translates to CASSQGPAGGTNQPQHF.

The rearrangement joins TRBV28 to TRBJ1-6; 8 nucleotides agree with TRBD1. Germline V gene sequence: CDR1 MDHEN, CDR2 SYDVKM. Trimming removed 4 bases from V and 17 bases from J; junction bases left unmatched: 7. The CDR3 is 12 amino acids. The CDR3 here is CASSSTGGAIHF. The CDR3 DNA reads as TGTGCCAGCAGTTCTACAGGGGGAGCCATCCACTTT. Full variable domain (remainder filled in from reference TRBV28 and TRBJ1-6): DVKVTQSSRYLVKRTGEKVFLECVQDMDHENMFWYRQDPGLGLRLIYFSYDVKMKEKGDIPEGYSVSREKKERFSLILESASTNQTSMYLCASSSTGGAIHFGNGTRLTVT.

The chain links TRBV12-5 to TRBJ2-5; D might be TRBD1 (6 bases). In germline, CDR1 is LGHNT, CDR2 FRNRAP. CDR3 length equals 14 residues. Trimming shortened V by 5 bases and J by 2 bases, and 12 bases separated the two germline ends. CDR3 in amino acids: CASGLSGAQETQYF. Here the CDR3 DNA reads TGTGCTAGTGGTCTGTCAGGGGCGCAAGAGACCCAGTACTTC.

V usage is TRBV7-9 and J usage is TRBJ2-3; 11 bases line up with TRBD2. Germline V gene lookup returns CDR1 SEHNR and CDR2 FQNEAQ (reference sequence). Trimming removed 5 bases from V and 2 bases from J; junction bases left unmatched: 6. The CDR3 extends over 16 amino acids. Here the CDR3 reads CASSKRLAGHTDTQYF. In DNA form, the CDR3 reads TGTGCCAGCAGCAAGAGACTAGCGGGACACACAGATACGCAGTATTTT.

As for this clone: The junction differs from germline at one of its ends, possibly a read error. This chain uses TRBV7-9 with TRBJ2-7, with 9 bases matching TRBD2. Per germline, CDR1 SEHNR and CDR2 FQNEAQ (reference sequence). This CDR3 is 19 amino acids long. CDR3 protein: CSSSIVGSGGSYLSYEQYF. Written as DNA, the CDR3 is TGTTCCAGCAGCATCGTGGGTAGCGGGGGCAGCTATCTATCCTACGAGCAGTACTTC.

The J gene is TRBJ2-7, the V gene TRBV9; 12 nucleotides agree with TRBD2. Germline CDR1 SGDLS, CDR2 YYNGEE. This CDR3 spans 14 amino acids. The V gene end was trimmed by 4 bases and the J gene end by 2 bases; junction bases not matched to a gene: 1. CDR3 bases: TGTGCCAGCAGCCCTAGCGGGGGGGCCTACGAGCAGTACTTC. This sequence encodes CASSPSGGAYEQYF.

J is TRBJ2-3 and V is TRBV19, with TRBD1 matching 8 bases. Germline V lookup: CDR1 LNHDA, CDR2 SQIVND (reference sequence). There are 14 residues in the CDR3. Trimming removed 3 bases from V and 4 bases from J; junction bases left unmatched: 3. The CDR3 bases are TGTGCCAGTAGTATTGGACAGGGACCAGATACGCAGTATTTT. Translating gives CASSIGQGPDTQYF.

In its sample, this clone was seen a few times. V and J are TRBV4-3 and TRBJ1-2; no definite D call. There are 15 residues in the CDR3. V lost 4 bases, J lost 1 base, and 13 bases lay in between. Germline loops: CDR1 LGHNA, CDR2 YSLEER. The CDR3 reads CASSPMERVNYGYTF. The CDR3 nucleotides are TGCGCCAGCAGCCCAATGGAGCGGGTTAACTATGGCTACACCTTC.